The clone carrying this T cell receptor (beta chain) was counted at least ten times. The antigen is not known. This specimen comes from a study of PD-1 blockade in classical Hodgkin lymphoma. Whole-study results and caveats: Prior to therapy, complete responders displayed diversity much like that of newly diagnosed patients. Reported baseline diversity: healthy donors highest, relapsed/refractory patients lowest. Exclusion applied to patients who initiated nivolumab less than 1 year following ASCT.

The CDR3 length is 16 residues. V trimming: 1 base; J trimming: 5 bases; junction bases outside the gene matches: 11. Germline values: CDR1 SGDLS, CDR2 YYNGEE. TCRdb's copy holds only in-frame clones and misses some; the assay was immunoSEQ multiplex PCR. The repertoire holds nearly 100,000 clones, with roughly 84% as singletons. Each patient's relapse followed autologous stem cell transplantation, and brentuximab vedotin exposure varied. Patients' outcomes at their best amounted to complete response, partial response or progressive disease. This receptor was identified in a human donor with classical Hodgkin lymphoma. Sequences were derived from peripheral blood mononuclear cells (PBMCs), sampled at baseline. The genes are TRBV9 and TRBJ2-7; the match to TRBD2 covers 8 bases. The CDR3 reads CASSVNPRAGEHEQYF. The DNA for the CDR3 is TGTGCCAGCAGCGTAAATCCCCGAGCGGGAGAACACGAGCAGTACTTC.